This note documents a single T cell receptor beta chain sequence. The junction had 10 bases not matched to a gene; V was cut back by 5 bases and J by 6 bases. The CDR3 contains 15 residues. Germline V gene lookup returns CDR1 GTSNPN and CDR2 SVGIG (reference sequence). The data originate from a study of cytomegalovirus exposure and HLA in healthy donors. The PCR used 60 Vbeta and 13 Jbeta primers. Sequencing was performed with immunoSEQ multiplex PCR; in TCRdb, only in-frame clones are kept and a portion is missing. The sample has 150,000 to 200,000 clones, 70% to 85% seen once. Sequenced material: PBMCs. The chain is built from TRBV30 and TRBJ1-5; TRBD1 agrees at 10 bases. The receptor was isolated from a woman between 25 and 40 years old in good health and CMV-seropositive. The CDR3: CAWGVPGQGRQPQHF. As DNA, the CDR3 is TGTGCCTGGGGGGTGCCGGGACAGGGGCGTCAGCCCCAGCATTTT.